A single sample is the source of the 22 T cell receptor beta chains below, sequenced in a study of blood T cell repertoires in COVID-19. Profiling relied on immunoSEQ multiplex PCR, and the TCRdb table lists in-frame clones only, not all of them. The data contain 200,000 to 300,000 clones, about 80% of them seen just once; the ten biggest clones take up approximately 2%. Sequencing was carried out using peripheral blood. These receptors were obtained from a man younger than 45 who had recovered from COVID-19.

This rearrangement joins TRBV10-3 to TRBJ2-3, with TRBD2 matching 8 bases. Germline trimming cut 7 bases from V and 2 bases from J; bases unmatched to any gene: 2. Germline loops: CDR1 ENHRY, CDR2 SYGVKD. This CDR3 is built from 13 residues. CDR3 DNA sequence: TGTGCCATCAAGCGGGGGACCACAGATACGCAGTATTTT. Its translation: CAIKRGTTDTQYF.

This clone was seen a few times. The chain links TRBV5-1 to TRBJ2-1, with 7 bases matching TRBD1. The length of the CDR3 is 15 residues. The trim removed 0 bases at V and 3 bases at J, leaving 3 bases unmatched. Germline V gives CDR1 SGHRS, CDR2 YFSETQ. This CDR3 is CASSLGQGLYNEQFF. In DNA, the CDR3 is TGCGCCAGCAGCTTGGGACAGGGCCTCTACAATGAGCAGTTCTTC.

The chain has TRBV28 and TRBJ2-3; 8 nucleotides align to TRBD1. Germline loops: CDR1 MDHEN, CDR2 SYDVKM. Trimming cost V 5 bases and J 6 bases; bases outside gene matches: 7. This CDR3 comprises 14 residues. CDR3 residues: CASSGGQVYDTQYF. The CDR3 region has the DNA TGTGCCAGCAGTGGGGGACAGGTTTACGATACGCAGTATTTT.

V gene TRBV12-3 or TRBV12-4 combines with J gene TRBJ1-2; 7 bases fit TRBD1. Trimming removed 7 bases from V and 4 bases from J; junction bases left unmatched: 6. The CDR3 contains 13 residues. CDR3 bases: TGTGCCAGCAAAGACAGGGCTCGCTATGGCTACACCTTC. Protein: CASKDRARYGYTF.

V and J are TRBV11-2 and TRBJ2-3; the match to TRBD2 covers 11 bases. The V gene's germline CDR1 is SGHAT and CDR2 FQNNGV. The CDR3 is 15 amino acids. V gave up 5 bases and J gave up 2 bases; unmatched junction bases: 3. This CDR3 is CASSRLAGLTDTQYF. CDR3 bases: TGTGCCAGCAGCCGACTAGCGGGGCTCACAGATACGCAGTATTTT.

CDR3 nucleotide sequence: TGTGCCAGCGAAGCGGGGCAGGGGTGGTCCGATGAGCAGTTCTTC. This gives the protein CASEAGQGWSDEQFF. The rearrangement uses TRBV2 and TRBJ2-1; possibly TRBD2 for D (7 bases). CDR3 length: 15 amino acids. V lost 8 bases and J 8 bases, leaving 22 bases between the germline ends. The germline gives CDR1 SNHLY, CDR2 FYNNEI.

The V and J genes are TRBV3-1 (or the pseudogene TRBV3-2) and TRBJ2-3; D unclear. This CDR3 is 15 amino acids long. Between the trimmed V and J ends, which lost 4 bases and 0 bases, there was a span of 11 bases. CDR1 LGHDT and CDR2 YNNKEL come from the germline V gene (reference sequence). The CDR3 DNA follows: TGTGCCAGCAGCCCAGGTCCTATTAGCACAGATACGCAGTATTTT. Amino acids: CASSPGPISTDTQYF.

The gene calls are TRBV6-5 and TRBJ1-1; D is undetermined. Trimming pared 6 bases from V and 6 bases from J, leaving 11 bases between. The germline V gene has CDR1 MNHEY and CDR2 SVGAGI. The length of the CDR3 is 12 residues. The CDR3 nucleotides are TGTGCCAGCAGATCCAACGGGGCTGAAGCTTTCTTT. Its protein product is CASRSNGAEAFF.

The CDR3 protein is CASRNSIDHSPQHF. DNA of the CDR3: TGTGCCAGCAGGAACTCCATTGATCATTCGCCCCAGCATTTT. The J gene is TRBJ1-5, the V gene TRBV2; D remains unclear. Germline-derived CDR1 and CDR2 are SNHLY and FYNNEI. CDR3 length equals 14 residues. Deletions cut 6 bases from V and 9 bases from J, with 18 bases between.

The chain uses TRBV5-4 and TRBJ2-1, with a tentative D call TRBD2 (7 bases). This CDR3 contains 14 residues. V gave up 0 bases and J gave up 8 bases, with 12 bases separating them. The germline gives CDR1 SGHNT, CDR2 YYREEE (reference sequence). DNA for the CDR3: TGTGCCAGCAGCTTGGTGGGGGGGCCCCATGAGCAGTTCTTC. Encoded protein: CASSLVGGPHEQFF.

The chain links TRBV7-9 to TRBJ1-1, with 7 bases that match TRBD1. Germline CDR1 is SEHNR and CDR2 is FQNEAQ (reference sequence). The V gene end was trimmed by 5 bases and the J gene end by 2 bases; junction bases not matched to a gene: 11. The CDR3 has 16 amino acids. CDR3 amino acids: CASSHSGTALNTEAFF. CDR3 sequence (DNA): TGTGCCAGCAGCCACTCCGGGACAGCTTTAAACACTGAAGCTTTCTTT.

The CDR3 DNA sequence: TGTGCCAGCAGTTACGGTCGACTTTCCTACGAGCAGTACTTC. This codes for CASSYGRLSYEQYF. The chain has TRBV6-2 or TRBV6-3 and TRBJ2-7, with D uncertain. The CDR3 is made up of 14 amino acids. CDR1 and CDR2 from the germline V gene are MNHEY and SVGEGT. V was trimmed by 2 bases and J by 1 base, leaving 9 bases between them.

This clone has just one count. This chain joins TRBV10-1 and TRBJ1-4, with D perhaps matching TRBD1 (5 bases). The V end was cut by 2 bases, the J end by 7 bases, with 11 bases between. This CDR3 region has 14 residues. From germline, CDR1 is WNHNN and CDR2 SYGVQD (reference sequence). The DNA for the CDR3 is TGCGCCAGCAGTGAGGGGGCCGCTCCTGAAAAACTGTTTTTT. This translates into CASSEGAAPEKLFF.

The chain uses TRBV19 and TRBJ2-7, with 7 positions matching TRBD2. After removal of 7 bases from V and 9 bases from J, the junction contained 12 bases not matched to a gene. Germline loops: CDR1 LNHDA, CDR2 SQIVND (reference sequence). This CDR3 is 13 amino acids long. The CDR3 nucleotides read TGTGCCAGTAAAGGGCCAGGGCCGGGGGGGCAGTACTTC. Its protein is CASKGPGPGGQYF.

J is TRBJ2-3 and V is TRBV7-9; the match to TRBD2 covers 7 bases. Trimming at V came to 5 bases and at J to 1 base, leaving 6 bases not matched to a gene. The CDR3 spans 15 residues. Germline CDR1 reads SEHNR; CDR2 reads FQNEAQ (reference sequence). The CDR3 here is CASSAGLAGTDTQYF. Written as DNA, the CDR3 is TGTGCCAGCAGCGCCGGGCTAGCGGGCACAGATACGCAGTATTTT.

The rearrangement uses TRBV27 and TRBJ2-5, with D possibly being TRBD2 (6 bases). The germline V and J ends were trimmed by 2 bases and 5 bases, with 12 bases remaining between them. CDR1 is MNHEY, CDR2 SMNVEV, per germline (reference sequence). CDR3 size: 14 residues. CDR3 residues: CASSLTSAGETQYF. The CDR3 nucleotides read TGTGCCAGCAGTTTAACCTCGGCGGGGGAGACCCAGTACTTC.

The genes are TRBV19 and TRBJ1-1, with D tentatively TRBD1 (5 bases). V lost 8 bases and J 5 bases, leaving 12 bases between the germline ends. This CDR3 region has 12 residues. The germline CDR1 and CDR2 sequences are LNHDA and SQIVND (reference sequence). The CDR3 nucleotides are TGTGCCAGTTCTCCCGGGGGGACTGAAGCTTTCTTT. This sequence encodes CASSPGGTEAFF.

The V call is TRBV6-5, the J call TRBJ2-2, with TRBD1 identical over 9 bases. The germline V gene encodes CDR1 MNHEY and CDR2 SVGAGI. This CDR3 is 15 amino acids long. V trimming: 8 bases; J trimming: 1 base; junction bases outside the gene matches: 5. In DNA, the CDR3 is TGTGCCAGCTCCCCGGGACAGGGGAACACCGGGGAGCTGTTTTTT. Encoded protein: CASSPGQGNTGELFF.

The CDR3 region has the DNA TGTGCCAGCAGTGCGTCGGAAGGAGGGAACACTGAAGCTTTCTTT. Its translation: CASSASEGGNTEAFF. The chain employs TRBV6-4 and TRBJ1-1; D not certain. CDR1 and CDR2 from the germline V gene are MRHNA and SNTAGT. V was cut by 4 bases and J by 1 base, with 13 bases left in between. The length of the CDR3 is 15 residues.

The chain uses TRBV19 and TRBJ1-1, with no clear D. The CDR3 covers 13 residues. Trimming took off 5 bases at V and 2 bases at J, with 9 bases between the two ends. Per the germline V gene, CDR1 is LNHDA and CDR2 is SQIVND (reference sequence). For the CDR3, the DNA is TGTGCCAGTAGTTCGCAGTTTAACACTGAAGCTTTCTTT. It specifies CASSSQFNTEAFF.

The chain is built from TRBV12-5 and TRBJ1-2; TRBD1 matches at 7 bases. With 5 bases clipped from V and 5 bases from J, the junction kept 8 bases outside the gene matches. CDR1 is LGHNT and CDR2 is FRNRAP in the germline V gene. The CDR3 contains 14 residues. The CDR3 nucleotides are TGTGCTAGTGGTGACCCCCGGGACAGTTATGGCTACACCTTC. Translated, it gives CASGDPRDSYGYTF.

CDR3 coding DNA: TGCAGTGCTAGTATTGGAGGGCCCATATATTTT. It yields the protein CSASIGGPIYF. The chain links TRBV20-1 to TRBJ1-3; D gene ambiguous. Trimming took off 3 bases at V and 11 bases at J, with 11 bases between the two ends. The CDR3 contains 11 residues. CDR1 and CDR2 from the germline V gene are DFQATT and SNEGSKA (reference sequence).